Listed below are T cell receptor beta chains from one sample, sequenced in a study of blood T cells in healthy people across ages. One entry per CDR3 protein, called by TCRdb with MiXCR from the 5' RACE reads. The sample yields over a million distinct CDR3 sequences, around 25% seen once. This sample also belongs to another study, concerning T cells of mothers and their children.

The specimen sequenced was blood. Source of these receptors: a girl aged 2 to 10 in good health. Each CDR3 is given with its conserved first and last residue.

v_gene,j_gene,CDR3aa
TRBV2,NA,CASMWGRSGNEQFF
TRBV28,TRBJ1-5,CASGQANQPQHF
TRBV7-2,TRBJ2-3,CASSPQGKTDTQYF
TRBV28,TRBJ2-6,CASRFWTGANVLTF
TRBV20-1,TRBJ2-3,CSLTGSDPDTQYF
TRBV20-1,TRBJ2-1,CSTRPRGEQFF
TRBV6-6,TRBJ2-1,CASSDSQINNEQFF
TRBV18,TRBJ2-4,CASSPGHEYIQYF
TRBV20-1,TRBJ2-5,CSARGGPTQETQYF
TRBV2,TRBJ2-1,CASTGQANEQFF
TRBV6-1,TRBJ1-4,CASIEGRQGETNEKLFF
TRBV18,TRBJ2-5,CASSPGLDQETQYF
TRBV27,TRBJ2-6,CASGGHPLFAGANVLTF
TRBV24-1,TRBJ2-1,CATSLPSGRSSYNEQFF
TRBV6-2/TRBV6-3,TRBJ2-1,CASSYSGGGAIDEQFF
TRBV6-5,TRBJ1-1,CASNFGMNTEAFF